The 26 T cell receptor beta chains reported below all come from one sample, sequenced in a study of T cells in Graves' hyperthyroidism and ophthalmopathy. Amplified TCR beta CDR3 regions came from RNA transcripts. The HTBI primer set served for first-round RT-PCR of the TCR CDR3. Each CDR3 protein gets one entry after TCRdb re-called the multiplex PCR reads with MiXCR. This sample yields 250,000 or so distinct CDR3 sequences, of which 12% to 15% are seen a single time; 30% belongs to the top ten. The specimen was blood. Source of these receptors: a woman in her forties or fifties with Graves' hyperthyroidism that later progressed to Graves' ophthalmopathy.

This clonotype was seen many times. The chain links TRBV20-1 to TRBJ1-1; 7 positions match TRBD1. This CDR3 has 13 residues. Germline V gives CDR1 DFQATT, CDR2 SNEGSKA (reference sequence). J lost 1 base, V lost 2 bases, and 1 base had no gene match. The CDR3 reads CSARQGENTEAFF. The DNA for the CDR3 is TGCAGTGCTAGACAGGGGGAGAACACTGAAGCTTTCTTT.

This clonotype was counted a few times. The chain employs TRBV5-6 and TRBJ2-7; 9 bases line up with TRBD2. The CDR3 totals 15 residues. V shed 2 bases, J shed 6 bases, and the junction held 9 bases outside the gene matches. Germline V gene lookup returns CDR1 SGHDT and CDR2 YYEEEE. Here the CDR3 reads CASSLAGTSRIEQYF. CDR3 DNA sequence: TGTGCCAGCAGCTTAGCCGGGACTAGCAGGATCGAGCAGTACTTC.

This clonotype has ten or more counts. This rearrangement joins TRBV18 to TRBJ2-7; D uncertain. Germline loops: CDR1 KGHSH, CDR2 LQKENI. V lost 4 bases and J lost 5, with 15 bases in between. The CDR3 is made up of 14 amino acids. For the CDR3, the DNA is TGTGCCAGCTCACAGGAAATGGGGTGGAACGAGCAGTACTTC. Translation: CASSQEMGWNEQYF.

In its sample, this clonotype was seen many times. The chain combines TRBV9 with TRBJ1-2; D is possibly TRBD1 (6 bases). The germline V gene encodes CDR1 SGDLS and CDR2 YYNGEE. The CDR3 spans 13 residues. Trimming removed 4 bases from V and 8 bases from J, with 15 bases in between. The CDR3 reads CASSFRQEGGYTF. DNA for the CDR3: TGTGCCAGCAGCTTTCGACAGGAAGGCGGCTACACCTTC.

At least ten counts were recorded for this clonotype. V gene TRBV5-1 combines with J gene TRBJ2-1; tentatively, D is TRBD1 (6 bases). Looked up from germline, CDR1 is SGHRS and CDR2 is YFSETQ. V was cut by 4 bases and J by 10 bases, with 12 bases left in between. This CDR3 is 12 amino acids long. Here the CDR3 reads CASSPQQGEQFF. CDR3 nucleotides: TGCGCCAGCAGCCCTCAACAGGGCGAGCAGTTCTTC.

This clonotype was seen only a few times. The chain uses TRBV20-1 and TRBJ2-5, with D hard to call. Germline V CDR1 and CDR2: DFQATT, SNEGSKA (reference sequence). This CDR3 has 13 residues. V was shortened by 1 base and J by 5 bases, with 11 bases between the two germline ends. The CDR3 DNA reads as TGCAGTGCTAGAGGCACGGGCCGGGAGACCCAGTACTTC. Translated, it gives CSARGTGRETQYF.

CDR3: CSGALVAPYEQYF. As DNA, the CDR3 is TGCAGTGGGGCCCTAGTGGCGCCCTACGAGCAGTACTTC. J is TRBJ2-7 and V is TRBV20-1; unclear D gene. Per germline, CDR1 DFQATT and CDR2 SNEGSKA (reference sequence). This CDR3 region has 13 residues. V was trimmed by 7 bases and J by 2 bases, leaving 15 bases between them.

At least ten counts were recorded for this clonotype. V usage is TRBV28 and J usage is TRBJ1-5, with 7 bases matching TRBD1. Germline lookup yields CDR1 MDHEN and CDR2 SYDVKM. Trimming took 5 bases from V and 4 from J; bases not matched to a gene: 5. CDR3 length: 14 amino acids. In DNA, the CDR3 is TGTGCCAGCAGTACCTACAGGGGTAATCAGCCCCAGCATTTT. This codes for CASSTYRGNQPQHF.

A few counts support this clonotype. The chain joins TRBV13 to TRBJ2-6; 9 nucleotides align to TRBD1. The CDR3 is 16 residues long. Trimming cost V 5 bases and J 2 bases; bases outside gene matches: 4. The germline CDR1 and CDR2 sequences are PRHDT and FYEKMQ (reference sequence). CDR3 sequence reads: CASSRRTGAGANVLTF. The CDR3 DNA sequence: TGTGCCAGCAGCCGACGGACAGGGGCTGGGGCCAACGTCCTGACTTTC.

This clonotype has a handful of counts. The chain is built from TRBV20-1 and TRBJ1-4; maybe TRBD1 (5 bases). V was trimmed by 5 bases and J by 6 bases, leaving 22 bases between them. The germline V gene encodes CDR1 DFQATT and CDR2 SNEGSKA (reference sequence). CDR3 size: 16 residues. The CDR3 reads CSAQGAGPGGYEKLFF. Here the CDR3 DNA reads TGCAGTGCTCAAGGGGCAGGGCCCGGAGGGTATGAAAAACTGTTTTTT.

A note on this clonotype: A read error may be the cause here, since a much bigger clone is one base away. The rearrangement links TRBV6-1 to TRBJ2-3, with D possibly matching TRBD2 (5 bases). The germline gives CDR1 MNHNS, CDR2 SASEGT. The V end was cut by 6 bases, the J end by 4 bases, with 5 bases between. This CDR3 comprises 11 residues. CDR3 loop: CASRLADTQYF. Written as DNA, the CDR3 is TGTGCCAGCAGACTAGCAGATACGCAGTATTTT.

In its sample, this clonotype was seen many times. V gene TRBV2 combines with J gene TRBJ1-1, with no clear D. V was trimmed by 6 bases and J by 0 bases, leaving 17 bases between them. This CDR3 comprises 16 residues. Germline assignment: CDR1 SNHLY and CDR2 FYNNEI. The CDR3 DNA is TGTGCCAGCAGCTTGGAAAGCCCGGGCCTGAACACTGAAGCTTTCTTT. Its protein is CASSLESPGLNTEAFF.

This clonotype was seen ten or more times. The J gene is TRBJ2-1, the V gene TRBV28; possibly TRBD1 or TRBD2 for D (6 bases each). Deletions cut 6 bases from V and 5 bases from J, with 23 bases between. CDR1 and CDR2 (germline): MDHEN, SYDVKM. The CDR3 runs 17 residues. The CDR3 here is CASRLRGLLGIHNEQFF. DNA for the CDR3: TGTGCCAGCAGGTTACGGGGGCTCCTCGGCATCCACAATGAGCAGTTCTTC.

The gene calls are TRBV5-6 and TRBJ2-5, with D perhaps given as TRBD1 or TRBD2 (5 bases each). V was clipped by 2 bases and J by 2 bases, with 19 bases between them. The CDR3 contains 17 residues. CDR1 is SGHDT and CDR2 is YYEEEE in the germline V gene. CDR3 coding DNA: TGTGCCAGCAGCTTTACCGTGGGGACGGGGCTGCAAGAGACCCAGTACTTC. The encoded protein is CASSFTVGTGLQETQYF.

The CDR3 loop is CASSPGRGGVTEAFF. The DNA for the CDR3 is TGTGCCAGCAGTCCAGGCAGGGGGGGTGTCACTGAAGCTTTCTTT. The chain combines TRBV6-2 or TRBV6-3 with TRBJ1-1; 7 bases line up with TRBD1. The trim removed 5 bases at V and 4 bases at J, leaving 10 bases unmatched. There are 15 residues in the CDR3. Germline V gives CDR1 MNHEY, CDR2 SVGEGT.

This clonotype was counted at least ten times. The CDR3 DNA reads as TGTGCCAGCAGCTTCGGGACTAGCGGGAACAATGAGCAGTTCTTC. This codes for CASSFGTSGNNEQFF. The gene calls are TRBV7-9 and TRBJ2-1, with TRBD2 matching 13 bases. The V and J ends lost 3 bases and 5 bases, in that order; junction bases with no gene match: 1. CDR1 and CDR2 (germline): SEHNR, FQNEAQ (reference sequence). The CDR3 runs to 15 residues.

This clonotype was detected many times. This chain connects TRBV20-1 to TRBJ2-1, with 9 bases aligning to TRBD2. The CDR3 loop spans 15 amino acids. J gave up 9 bases and V 3 bases, and 12 bases lay outside the gene matches. CDR1 is DFQATT and CDR2 is SNEGSKA in the germline V gene (reference sequence). Here the CDR3 reads CSARRSSGRGGEQFF. The CDR3 DNA follows: TGCAGTGCTAGGAGGAGTAGCGGGAGAGGGGGTGAGCAGTTCTTC.

The chain has TRBV19 and TRBJ1-2; 10 bases are shared with TRBD1. The junction had 1 base not matched to a gene; V was cut back by 3 bases and J by 3 bases. The CDR3 covers 14 residues. The germline CDR1 and CDR2 sequences are LNHDA and SQIVND (reference sequence). CDR3 sequence reads: CASSIGTGDYGYTF. The CDR3, as DNA: TGTGCCAGTAGTATCGGGACAGGGGACTATGGCTACACCTTC.

This clonotype was recorded many times. The chain combines TRBV20-1 with TRBJ2-3; 10 nucleotides align to TRBD1. V trimming: 1 base; J trimming: 4 bases; junction bases outside the gene matches: 8. Germline CDR1 DFQATT, CDR2 SNEGSKA (reference sequence). The CDR3 loop spans 16 amino acids. DNA of the CDR3: TGCAGTGCTAGAGGCCCCGGACAGGGGGAGCCAGATACGCAGTATTTT. Protein sequence: CSARGPGQGEPDTQYF.

In this sample, this clonotype turned up many times. The chain joins TRBV28 to TRBJ2-1, with D uncertain. The CDR3 has 11 residues. Germline V gives CDR1 MDHEN, CDR2 SYDVKM. The ends were cut back, 6 bases at V and 9 bases at J, with 9 bases in the middle. DNA for the CDR3: TGTGCCAGCAGCCTGGTCGGTGAGCAGTTCTTC. Translated, it gives CASSLVGEQFF. The complete variable domain, with remaining parts taken from reference TRBV28 and TRBJ2-1, reads DVKVTQSSRYLVKRTGEKVFLECVQDMDHENMFWYRQDPGLGLRLIYFSYDVKMKEKGDIPEGYSVSREKKERFSLILESASTNQTSMYLCASSLVGEQFFGPGTRLTVL.

In its sample, this clonotype was seen many times. The chain recombines TRBV7-9 with TRBJ1-2; D not certain. Germline CDR1 and CDR2: SEHNR and FQNEAQ (reference sequence). This CDR3 spans 13 amino acids. The V gene lost 2 bases and the J gene lost 6 bases, with 10 bases spanning the gap. This CDR3 reads CASSLLQRDGYTF. Written as DNA, the CDR3 is TGTGCCAGCAGCTTACTGCAGAGGGATGGCTACACCTTC.

This clonotype has a count of ten or more. CDR3 in DNA: TGTGCCAGCAGTTTGATGGGTGCCGCCCAGCCCCAGCATTTT. As protein: CASSLMGAAQPQHF. The rearrangement uses TRBV27 and TRBJ1-5; D gene uncertain. V was cut by 3 bases and J by 7 bases, with 13 bases left in between. CDR1 and CDR2 (germline): MNHEY, SMNVEV (reference sequence). The CDR3 contains 14 residues.

The rearrangement joins TRBV19 to TRBJ1-1, with TRBD1 matching 7 bases. Germline CDR1 and CDR2: LNHDA and SQIVND (reference sequence). V lost 7 bases to trimming and J lost 0 bases; unmatched junction nucleotides: 11. CDR3 size: 16 residues. The CDR3 nucleotides read TGTGCCAGTAACTCTCCTGGGGGACAGTTGAACACTGAAGCTTTCTTT. Encoded protein: CASNSPGGQLNTEAFF.

The sample holds many counts of this clonotype. The rearrangement links TRBV20-1 to TRBJ1-5; D is perhaps TRBD1 (5 bases). CDR1 is DFQATT and CDR2 is SNEGSKA in the germline V gene (reference sequence). The CDR3 contains 13 residues. V lost 5 bases and J lost 6, with 14 bases in between. The CDR3 loop reads CSAGGGASQPQHF. In nucleotides, the CDR3 is TGCAGTGCTGGAGGAGGGGCGAGTCAGCCCCAGCATTTT.

J is TRBJ2-1 and V is TRBV20-1; 9 bases are a match to TRBD1. Germline V gives CDR1 DFQATT, CDR2 SNEGSKA (reference sequence). The CDR3 sequence is 15 residues long. The trim removed 4 bases at V and 3 bases at J, leaving 7 bases unmatched. The CDR3 region is CSATRDRVGYNEQFF. CDR3 in DNA: TGCAGTGCTACCCGGGACAGGGTAGGCTACAATGAGCAGTTCTTC.

This clonotype was seen only a few times. J is TRBJ1-6 and V is TRBV10-3; no reliable D call. This CDR3 is 13 amino acids long. Germline V gives CDR1 ENHRY, CDR2 SYGVKD. V lost 6 bases to trimming and J lost 10 bases, with 13 bases between them. CDR3 protein: CAIRGWGKSPLHF. CDR3 DNA sequence: TGTGCCATCAGAGGTTGGGGAAAGTCACCCCTCCACTTT.